The rows below give T cell receptor beta chains drawn from one sample of a study of cytomegalovirus exposure and HLA in healthy donors. Sequencing used immunoSEQ multiplex PCR; TCRdb keeps in-frame clones, though not all of them. The table records 150,000 to 200,000 clones, 86% of them present only once. The specimen sequenced was PBMCs. The receptors derive from a man aged 18 to 29 in good health and CMV-seropositive. CDR3s include the opening cysteine and the closing phenylalanine or tryptophan. A D gene is named only where the DNA matches it firmly. Clone size appears in some rows only: once, few, many, or a class for an expanded clone.

abundance,d_gene,v_gene,j_gene,CDR3nt,CDR3aa
.,.,TRBV27,TRBJ2-2,TGTGCCAGCAGGACTACTACGAACACCGGGGAGCTGTTTTTT,CASRTTTNTGELFF
.,.,TRBV18,TRBJ1-5,TGTGCCAGCTCACCAACAGGTGCCAATCAGCCCCAGCATTTT,CASSPTGANQPQHF
.,.,TRBV11-2,TRBJ2-5,TGTGCCAGCAGCTCTATCGACCAGAAAGGGAGGGAGACCCAGTACTTC,CASSSIDQKGRETQYF
.,.,TRBV5-1,TRBJ1-1,TGCGCCAGCAGCTTGGGGGCCAGGGAAGCTTTCTTT,CASSLGAREAFF
.,TRBD2,TRBV6-1,TRBJ2-7,TGTGCCAGCAGGGAATTGTTTGGAGGGAGAGGACTAGGGGACGAGCAGTACTTC,CASRELFGGRGLGDEQYF
.,TRBD1,TRBV13,TRBJ1-1,TGTGCCAGCAGCCCAGACAGGGGGAACACTGAAGCTTTCTTT,CASSPDRGNTEAFF
.,TRBD2,TRBV2,TRBJ2-1,TGTGCCAGCAGTGAAGAAAACACTAGCGGGCAAAAGACGTTCTTC,CASSEENTSGQKTFF
.,TRBD1,TRBV18,TRBJ1-1,TGTGCCAGCTCACCACAGGGGGCGCGGACTGAAGCTTTCTTT,CASSPQGARTEAFF
once,TRBD2,TRBV7-2,TRBJ2-5,TGTGCCAGCAGCCCATGGACTAGCAGACAAGAGACCCAGTACTTC,CASSPWTSRQETQYF
.,.,TRBV10-3,TRBJ2-7,TGTGCCATCGCGACAGGATCTGACGAGCAGTACTTC,CAIATGSDEQYF
.,.,TRBV6-5,TRBJ1-1,TGTGCCAGCAGTTACGACAGGCGAACCACTGAAGCTTTCTTT,CASSYDRRTTEAFF
.,.,TRBV10-3,TRBJ2-1,TGTGCCATCAGTTTGGGCCATGAGCAGTTCTTC,CAISLGHEQFF
.,.,TRBV28,TRBJ2-7,TGTGCCAGCAGTCCATTAGGGGACGAGCAGTACTTC,CASSPLGDEQYF
once,TRBD2,TRBV10-3,TRBJ2-1,TGTGCCATCAGTGAAAGGGCTAGCGGGAGAAATGAGCAGTTCTTC,CAISERASGRNEQFF
.,TRBD2,TRBV10-3,TRBJ2-7,TGTGCCATCAGTGTGGGCGGGAGATTGTCCGAGCAGTACTTC,CAISVGGRLSEQYF
.,.,TRBV7-3,TRBJ2-2,TGTGCCAGCAGAGCGGACACCGGGGAGCTGTTTTTT,CASRADTGELFF
.,.,TRBV4-3,TRBJ1-2,TGCGCCAGCAGCCATTTCCCTGCCGCAGGGGACGGCTATGGCTACACCTTC,CASSHFPAAGDGYGYTF
.,.,TRBV19,TRBJ1-5,TGTGCCAGTAAGAACGGGCGGAGGAGGGAAGGTCAGCCCCAGCATTTT,CASKNGRRREGQPQHF
.,TRBD1,TRBV5-6,TRBJ2-7,TGTGCCAGCAGCCAGGGGGCAGGGAACTACGAGCAGTACTTC,CASSQGAGNYEQYF
once,TRBD1,TRBV4-2,TRBJ1-2,TGTGCCAGCAGCCAAGATCTAACAGGGGGCAGGGGAGGCTACACCTTC,CASSQDLTGGRGGYTF
once,TRBD1,TRBV6-6,TRBJ2-7,TGTGCCAGCAGCAAACAGGGGGCAGCCTACGAGCAGTACTTC,CASSKQGAAYEQYF
.,.,TRBV5-8,TRBJ1-2,TGTGCCAGCAGCGACAGTCCCACTAACTATGGCTACACCTTC,CASSDSPTNYGYTF
.,.,TRBV6-6,TRBJ1-3,TGTGCCAGCTCCCAATTTAGCTCTGGAAACACCATATATTTT,CASSQFSSGNTIYF
.,.,TRBV18,TRBJ1-5,TGTGCCAGCTCACCACCGGGGGGGGGTAGCAATCAGCCCCAGCATTTT,CASSPPGGGSNQPQHF
.,.,TRBV4-1,TRBJ1-5,TGCGCCAGCAGCCAGGATACAGGGATTCGCAATCAGCCCCAGCATTTT,CASSQDTGIRNQPQHF
.,.,TRBV15,TRBJ2-3,TGTGCCACCTCAATCGCGGGCTACAGCCCGTATTTT,CATSIAGYSPYF
few,.,TRBV6-6,TRBJ2-3,TGTGCCAGCAGTCCTCCCACAGATACGCAGTATTTT,CASSPPTDTQYF
.,TRBD2,TRBV18,TRBJ2-1,TGTGCCAGCTCACCTACGGGAGGGTCCTACAATGAGCAGTTCTTC,CASSPTGGSYNEQFF
.,.,TRBV29-1,TRBJ2-2,TGCAGCGCCTACAGGGAGAACACCGGGGAGCTGTTTTTT,CSAYRENTGELFF
.,TRBD2,TRBV9,TRBJ2-2,TGTGCCAGCAGCCACCCTTTAGCGGGGGCGAACACCGGGGAGCTGTTTTTT,CASSHPLAGANTGELFF
.,TRBD2,TRBV9,TRBJ2-5,TGTGCCAGCAGCGTCCGGGACTACTCGGAGACCCAGTACTTC,CASSVRDYSETQYF
.,.,TRBV9,TRBJ2-1,TGTGCCAGCAGCGTAGGGTGGGAGCGGTACAATGAGCAGTTCTTC,CASSVGWERYNEQFF
.,.,TRBV4-2,TRBJ2-1,TGTGCCAGCAGCCAAGGGGTTAGCCAATCGTGGTTCTTC,CASSQGVSQSWFF
few,TRBD1,TRBV5-4,TRBJ1-2,TGTGCCAGCAGCTTGGGGACAGGGGGCAGGAGGTATGGCTACACCTTC,CASSLGTGGRRYGYTF
once,TRBD1,TRBV28,TRBJ2-1,TGTGCCAGCAGCCCAATGACAGGGAGTGAGCAGTTCTTC,CASSPMTGSEQFF
.,.,TRBV9,TRBJ2-6,TGTGCCAGCAGCCCAACGCCGTGGGGGGAGTCTGGGGCCAACGTCCTGACTTTC,CASSPTPWGESGANVLTF
.,.,TRBV15,TRBJ2-1,TGTGCCACCAGCAGAGATCCAGTTGTCAATGAGCAGTTCTTC,CATSRDPVVNEQFF
.,.,TRBV7-3,TRBJ2-3,TGTGCCAGCAGCCCGCTAGGGGCATACACAGATACGCAGTATTTT,CASSPLGAYTDTQYF
few,.,TRBV4-3,TRBJ1-5,TGCGCCAGCAGCCAAAACGGGTATAGCAATCAGCCCCAGCATTTT,CASSQNGYSNQPQHF
.,TRBD2,TRBV2,TRBJ2-1,TGTGCCACCAATGGAGCTAGCGGGACAGCCTACAATGAGCAGTTCTTC,CATNGASGTAYNEQFF
few,.,TRBV6-1,TRBJ2-7,TGTGCCAGCAGCCAGATCTACGAGCAGTACTTC,CASSQIYEQYF
once,.,TRBV27,TRBJ1-2,TGTGCCAGCAGTTTATCGCAGGGTAACTATGGCTACACCTTC,CASSLSQGNYGYTF
.,TRBD1,TRBV9,TRBJ2-3,TGTGCCAGCAGCTACAGGGGGCAGGACACAGATACGCAGTATTTT,CASSYRGQDTDTQYF
.,.,TRBV4-1,TRBJ1-3,TGCGCCAGCAGCCACACAGGGAGTGGAAACACCATATATTTT,CASSHTGSGNTIYF
.,TRBD2,TRBV27,TRBJ2-3,TGTGCCAGCCAGCTAGCGGCTAGCACAGATACGCAGTATTTT,CASQLAASTDTQYF